The 17 T cell receptor beta chains given below trace back to one sample, sequenced in a study of blood T cell repertoires in COVID-19 (dated by TCRdb to 2018 to 2020). Libraries were constructed by the immunoSEQ multiplex PCR assay. TCRdb holds this immuneACCESS table with in-frame rearrangements only. Some clones are missing; in checked studies, unresolved V genes explain under half, and the rest has no known cause. Recorded for this sample are about 280,000 clones; approximately 89% of them occurred a single time. Over 8.5% of the sample is in the top ten clones. The source material was peripheral blood. These receptors were obtained from a woman aged 25 to 39 with COVID-19, enrolled during active disease.

This chain connects TRBV5-4 to TRBJ2-2; 8 bases line up with TRBD1. Per the germline V gene, CDR1 is SGHNT and CDR2 is YYREEE (reference sequence). There are 17 residues in the CDR3. V trimming: 0 bases; J trimming: 1 base; junction bases outside the gene matches: 5. CDR3 DNA: TGTGCCAGCAGCTTGGCGGCCGGGACAGGGAACACCGGGGAGCTGTTTTTT. This translates into CASSLAAGTGNTGELFF.

V and J are TRBV19 and TRBJ1-5; 7 positions match TRBD1. The germline V gene encodes CDR1 LNHDA and CDR2 SQIVND (reference sequence). The CDR3 runs 14 residues. V was pared by 4 bases and J by 1 base, with 1 base of the junction left unmatched. CDR3 sequence: CASSTDRSNQPQHF. The CDR3 DNA is TGTGCCAGTAGTACGGACAGGAGCAATCAGCCCCAGCATTTT.

CDR3 DNA sequence: TGTGCCAGCAGCGCATTTCGCGCGACTAGCGATAGCACAGATACGCAGTATTTT. Its translation: CASSAFRATSDSTDTQYF. The chain employs TRBV21-1 and TRBJ2-3; TRBD2, the D gene given by the table, was not confirmed from the DNA. TRBV21-1 is marked as a pseudogene. The CDR3 has 18 amino acids.

CDR3 nucleotide sequence: TGTGCCAGCTCGCAGGGAGGGGATCAGCCCCAGCATTTT. Translating gives CASSQGGDQPQHF. V is TRBV18 and J is TRBJ1-5; D is possibly TRBD1 (5 bases). The V and J ends lost 6 bases and 5 bases respectively, with 11 bases between them. Germline V lookup: CDR1 KGHSH, CDR2 LQKENI. This CDR3 region has 13 residues.

V usage is TRBV27 and J usage is TRBJ2-7; possibly TRBD2 for D (7 bases). CDR1 and CDR2 (germline): MNHEY, SMNVEV (reference sequence). This CDR3 is built from 15 residues. V was pared by 2 bases and J by 3 bases, with 14 bases between. CDR3 protein: CASSLGRGPFYEQYF. In nucleotides, the CDR3 is TGTGCCAGCAGTTTAGGGCGGGGGCCCTTCTACGAGCAGTACTTC.

The chain recombines TRBV2 with TRBJ1-4, with a possible D match to TRBD1 (6 bases). Germline V lookup: CDR1 SNHLY, CDR2 FYNNEI. Trimming removed 3 bases from V and 2 bases from J, with 13 bases in between. The CDR3 length is 16 residues. CDR3 amino acids: CASSEETGYTNEKLFF. The CDR3 DNA follows: TGTGCCAGCAGTGAGGAAACAGGGTATACTAATGAAAAACTGTTTTTT.

This clone was recorded once. This rearrangement joins TRBV6-5 to TRBJ1-1; TRBD1 might be the D (6 bases). Deletions cut 6 bases from V and 1 base from J, with 15 bases between. This CDR3 is built from 15 residues. Per the germline V gene, CDR1 is MNHEY and CDR2 is SVGAGI. The CDR3 region has the DNA TGTGCCAGCAGCCTGAGGGGGGGTGGGAACACTGAAGCTTTCTTT. It specifies CASSLRGGGNTEAFF.

The chain carries TRBV28 and TRBJ1-2, with 8 positions matching TRBD1. Germline V CDR1 and CDR2: MDHEN, SYDVKM. The V segment lost 5 bases and the J segment 3 bases; nucleotides outside the gene matches: 5. The CDR3 totals 14 residues. Here the CDR3 DNA reads TGTGCCAGCAGTACGGACAGGGAGTACTATGGCTACACCTTC. Residues: CASSTDREYYGYTF.

CDR3 in DNA: TGTGCCAGCTCACCAAGGACTAGCGACTACGAGCAGTACTTC. Protein product: CASSPRTSDYEQYF. The chain recombines TRBV18 with TRBJ2-7; TRBD2 matches at 9 bases. V shed 2 bases, J shed 3 bases, and the junction held 2 bases outside the gene matches. CDR1 is KGHSH and CDR2 is LQKENI in the germline V gene. This CDR3 spans 14 amino acids.

The chain links TRBV5-6 to TRBJ2-2; 10 bases match TRBD2. Germline V CDR1 and CDR2: SGHDT, YYEEEE. This CDR3 spans 16 amino acids. Trimming took 4 bases from V and 4 from J; bases not matched to a gene: 7. CDR3 nucleotides: TGTGCCAGCAGCCCCCGGCTAGCGGGAGCCACCGGGGAGCTGTTTTTT. It is translated as CASSPRLAGATGELFF.

This sequence joins TRBV5-1 and TRBJ1-3; weak D call: TRBD1 (6 bases). V lost 5 bases, J lost 1 base, and 7 bases lay in between. This CDR3 is 13 amino acids long. From germline, CDR1 is SGHRS and CDR2 YFSETQ. CDR3 coding DNA: TGCGCCAGCAGTGACAGGTCTGGAAACACCATATATTTT. This codes for CASSDRSGNTIYF.

The chain links TRBV6-5 to TRBJ1-3; perhaps TRBD1 as D (5 bases). Germline CDR1 MNHEY, CDR2 SVGAGI. The CDR3 covers 15 residues. V was cut by 6 bases and J by 0 bases, with 12 bases left in between. The CDR3 region is CASRIDRLSGNTIYF. CDR3 nucleotides: TGTGCCAGCAGAATTGACAGACTCTCTGGAAACACCATATATTTT.

This chain links TRBV27 with TRBJ2-4; TRBD1 aligns across 8 bases. The length of the CDR3 is 14 residues. Trimming cost V 7 bases and J 6 bases; bases outside gene matches: 8. CDR1 and CDR2 (germline): MNHEY, SMNVEV (reference sequence). The CDR3 DNA follows: TGTGCCAGCAAACAGACAGGGGCTGGAAACATTCAGTACTTC. Translation: CASKQTGAGNIQYF.

This clone was observed a single time. The chain employs TRBV27 and TRBJ2-7; TRBD1 matches at 9 bases. The CDR3 spans 15 residues. The junction had 5 bases not matched to a gene; V was cut back by 2 bases and J by 3 bases. The germline V gene has CDR1 MNHEY and CDR2 SMNVEV (reference sequence). CDR3 DNA sequence: TGTGCCAGCAGTTTAACCGGGACAGGGCTCTACGAGCAGTACTTC. The encoded protein is CASSLTGTGLYEQYF.

The genes are TRBV2 and TRBJ1-6; maybe TRBD1 (6 bases). The CDR3 has 14 amino acids. The V end was cut by 5 bases, the J end by 6 bases, with 11 bases between. In germline, CDR1 is SNHLY, CDR2 FYNNEI. The CDR3 DNA follows: TGTGCCAGCAGTATCTCGGACAGTAATTCACCCCTCCACTTT. It yields the protein CASSISDSNSPLHF.

This chain links TRBV7-9 with TRBJ1-2, with 10 bases aligning to TRBD1. CDR1 is SEHNR and CDR2 is FQNEAQ in the germline V gene (reference sequence). This CDR3 has 14 amino acids. J gave up 6 bases and V 2 bases, and 3 bases lay outside the gene matches. In nucleotides, the CDR3 is TGTGCCAGCAGCTTATCCGGGACAGGGGATGGCTACACCTTC. Protein: CASSLSGTGDGYTF.

The chain employs TRBV3-1 (or the pseudogene TRBV3-2) and TRBJ1-2; a possible D gene is TRBD1 (5 bases). Germline values: CDR1 LGHDT, CDR2 YNNKEL (reference sequence). V gave up 1 base and J gave up 8 bases, with 8 bases separating them. The CDR3 is made up of 12 amino acids. The CDR3 region has the DNA TGTGCCAGCAGCCAAGTGACAGCAGGCTACACCTTC. Its protein product is CASSQVTAGYTF.